The following is a TCR beta chain sequence with its context. The data were taken from a study of beta chain features in type 1 diabetes. The study reverse transcribed the entire isolated RNA, so it sequenced expressed TCRB transcripts. Average reads for naive, central memory and regulatory T cell samples were about 3.57 million. Some clones are missing from TCRdb's copy, which holds only in-frame ones; the method was immunoSEQ multiplex PCR. The sample contains about 620,000 clones, 15% to 17% of which appear only once. The germline CDR1 and CDR2 sequences are SGHTA and FQGTGA. V was clipped by 2 bases and J by 1 base, with 15 bases between them. The CDR3 is 17 residues long.

The TCR comes from a man aged 18 to 35 in good health. The chain couples TRBV7-3 to TRBJ2-1; D tentatively fits TRBD1 or TRBD2 (5 bases each). The sequenced sample was naive CD4+ T cells from blood. The CDR3 bases are TGTGCCAGCAGCTTAGGGGCTTGGACTTATTCCTACAATGAGCAGTTCTTC. Amino acid sequence: CASSLGAWTYSYNEQFF.